This T cell receptor (beta chain) was retrieved from a study of beta chain features in type 1 diabetes. The authors reverse transcribed all of the isolated RNA, so sequencing captured expressed TCRB transcripts. Clones were read by immunoSEQ multiplex PCR, and TCRdb kept only the in-frame ones, dropping some. The sample records around 310,000 clones, around an eighth being singletons. Study conclusions and caveats: Moderate but significant shortening of TCRB CDR3s was recorded in all four CD4+ subsets from Type 1 diabetes patients.

This clone was observed a handful of times. The target antigen is unknown. Material for sequencing was naive CD4+ T cells from blood. This TCR came from a woman aged 18-35 years with type 1 diabetes.

The CDR3 sequence: CASSTWEGQETQYF. The CDR3 coding sequence is TGTGCCAGTAGTACGTGGGAGGGCCAAGAGACCCAGTACTTC. The chain is built from TRBV19 and TRBJ2-5; 7 bases line up with TRBD2. After removal of 4 bases from V and 1 base from J, the junction contained 3 bases not matched to a gene. Germline V gene sequence: CDR1 LNHDA, CDR2 SQIVND (reference sequence). There are 14 residues in the CDR3.